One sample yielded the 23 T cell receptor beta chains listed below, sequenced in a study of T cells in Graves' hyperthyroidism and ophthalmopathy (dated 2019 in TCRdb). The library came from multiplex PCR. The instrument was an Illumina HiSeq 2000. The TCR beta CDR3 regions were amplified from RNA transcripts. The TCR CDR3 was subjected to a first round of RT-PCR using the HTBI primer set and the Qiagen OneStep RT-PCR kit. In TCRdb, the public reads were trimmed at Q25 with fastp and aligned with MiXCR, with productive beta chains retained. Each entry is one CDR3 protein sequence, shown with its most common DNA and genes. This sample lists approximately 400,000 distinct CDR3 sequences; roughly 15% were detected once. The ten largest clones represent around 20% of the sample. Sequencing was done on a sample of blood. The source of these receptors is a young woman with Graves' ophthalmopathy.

CDR3 sequence (DNA): TGTGCCAGCAGTGACAGTACCCATCAGCCCCAGCATTTT. Residues: CASSDSTHQPQHF. The chain joins TRBV6-1 to TRBJ1-5; no clear D. This CDR3 is built from 13 residues. The germline V and J ends were trimmed by 3 bases and 5 bases, with 8 bases remaining between them. Looked up from germline, CDR1 is MNHNS and CDR2 is SASEGT.

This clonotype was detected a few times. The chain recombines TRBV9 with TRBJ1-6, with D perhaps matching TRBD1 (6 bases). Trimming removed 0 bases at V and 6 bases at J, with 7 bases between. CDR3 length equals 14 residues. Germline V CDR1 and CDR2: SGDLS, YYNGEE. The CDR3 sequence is CASSVDRANSPLHF. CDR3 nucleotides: TGTGCCAGCAGCGTAGACAGGGCTAATTCACCCCTCCACTTT.

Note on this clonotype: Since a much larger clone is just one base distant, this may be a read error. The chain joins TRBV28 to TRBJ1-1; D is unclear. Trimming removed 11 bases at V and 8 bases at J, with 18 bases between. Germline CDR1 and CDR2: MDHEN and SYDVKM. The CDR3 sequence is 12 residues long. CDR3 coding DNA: TGTGCCTCGCAAAGGCGGGCTCGCGAAGCTTTCTTT. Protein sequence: CASQRRAREAFF.

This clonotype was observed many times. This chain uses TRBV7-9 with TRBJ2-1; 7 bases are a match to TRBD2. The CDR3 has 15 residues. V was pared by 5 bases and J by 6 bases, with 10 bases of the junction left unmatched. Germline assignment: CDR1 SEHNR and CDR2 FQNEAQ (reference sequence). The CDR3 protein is CASSHNLAVGNEQFF. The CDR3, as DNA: TGTGCCAGCAGCCACAACCTAGCGGTGGGCAATGAGCAGTTCTTC.

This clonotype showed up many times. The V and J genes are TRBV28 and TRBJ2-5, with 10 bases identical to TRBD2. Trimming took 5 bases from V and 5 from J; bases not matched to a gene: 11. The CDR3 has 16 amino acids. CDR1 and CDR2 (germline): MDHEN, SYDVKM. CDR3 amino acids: CASSPGERGGVETQYF. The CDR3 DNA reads TGTGCCAGCAGTCCAGGCGAGCGGGGGGGTGTGGAGACCCAGTACTTC.

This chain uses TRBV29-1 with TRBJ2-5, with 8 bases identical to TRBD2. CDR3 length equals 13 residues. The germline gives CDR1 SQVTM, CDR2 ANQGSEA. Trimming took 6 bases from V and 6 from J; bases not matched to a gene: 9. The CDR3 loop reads CSVPGGEEKTQYF. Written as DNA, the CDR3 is TGCAGCGTCCCGGGAGGGGAGGAAAAGACCCAGTACTTC.

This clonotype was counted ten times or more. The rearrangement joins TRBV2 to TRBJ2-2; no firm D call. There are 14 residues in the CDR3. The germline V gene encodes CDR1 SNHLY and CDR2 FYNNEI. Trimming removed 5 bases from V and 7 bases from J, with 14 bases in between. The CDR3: CASSTVDGYGELFF. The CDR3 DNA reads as TGTGCCAGCAGTACCGTGGACGGATACGGGGAGCTGTTTTTT.

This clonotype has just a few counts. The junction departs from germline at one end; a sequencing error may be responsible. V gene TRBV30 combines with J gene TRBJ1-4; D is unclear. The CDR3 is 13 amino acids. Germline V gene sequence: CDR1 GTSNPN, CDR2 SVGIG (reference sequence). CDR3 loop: CAWSPRANEKLLF. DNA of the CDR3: TGTGCCTGGAGTCCTCGAGCTAATGAAAAACTGCTTTTT. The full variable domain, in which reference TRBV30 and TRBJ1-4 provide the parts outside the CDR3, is SQTIHQWPATLVQPVGSPLSLECTVEGTSNPNLYWYRQAAGRGLQLLFYSVGIGQISSEVPQNLSASRPQDRQFILSSKKLLLSDSGFYLCAWSPRANEKLLFGSGTQLSVL.

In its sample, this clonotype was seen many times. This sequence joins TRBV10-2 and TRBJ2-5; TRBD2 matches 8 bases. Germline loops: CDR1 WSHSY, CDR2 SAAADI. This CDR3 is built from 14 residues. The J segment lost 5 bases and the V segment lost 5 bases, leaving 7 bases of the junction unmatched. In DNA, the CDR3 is TGCGCCAGCAGTTCCGCGGGGGGCTTGGAGACCCAGTACTTC. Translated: CASSSAGGLETQYF.

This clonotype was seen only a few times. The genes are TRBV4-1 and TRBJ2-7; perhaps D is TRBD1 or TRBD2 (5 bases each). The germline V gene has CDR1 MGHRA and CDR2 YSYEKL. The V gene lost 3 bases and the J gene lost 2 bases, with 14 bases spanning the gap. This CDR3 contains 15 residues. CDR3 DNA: TGCGCCAGCAGCCAGAGGGACGTTGGAACCTACGAGCAGTACTTC. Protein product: CASSQRDVGTYEQYF.

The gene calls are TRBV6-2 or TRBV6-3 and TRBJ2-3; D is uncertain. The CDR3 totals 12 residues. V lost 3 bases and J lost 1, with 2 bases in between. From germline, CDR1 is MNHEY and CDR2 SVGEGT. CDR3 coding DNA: TGTGCCAGCAGTTATTGCACAGATACGCAGTATTTT. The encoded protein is CASSYCTDTQYF.

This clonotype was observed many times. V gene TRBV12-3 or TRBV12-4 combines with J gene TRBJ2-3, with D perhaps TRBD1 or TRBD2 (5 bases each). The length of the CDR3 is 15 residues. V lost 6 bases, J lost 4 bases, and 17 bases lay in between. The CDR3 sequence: CASSRTEPGPDTQYF. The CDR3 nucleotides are TGTGCCAGCAGCCGAACAGAGCCGGGACCAGATACGCAGTATTTT.

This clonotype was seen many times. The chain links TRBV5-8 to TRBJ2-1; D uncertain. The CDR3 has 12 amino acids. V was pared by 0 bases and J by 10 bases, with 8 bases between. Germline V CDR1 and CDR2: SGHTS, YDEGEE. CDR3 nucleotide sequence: TGTGCCAGCAGCTTGGGGACCTCCGAGCAGTTCTTC. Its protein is CASSLGTSEQFF.

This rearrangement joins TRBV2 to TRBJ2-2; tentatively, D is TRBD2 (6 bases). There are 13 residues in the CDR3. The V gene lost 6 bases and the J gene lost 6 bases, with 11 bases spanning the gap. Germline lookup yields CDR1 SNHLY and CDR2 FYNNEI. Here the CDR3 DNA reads TGTGCCAGCAGACAGACTAGTGCCGGGGAGCTGTTTTTT. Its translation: CASRQTSAGELFF.

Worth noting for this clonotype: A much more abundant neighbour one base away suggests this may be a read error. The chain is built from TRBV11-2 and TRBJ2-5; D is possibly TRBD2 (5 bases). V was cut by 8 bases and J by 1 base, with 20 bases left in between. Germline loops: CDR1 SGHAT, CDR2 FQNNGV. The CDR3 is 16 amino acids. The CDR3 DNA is TGTGCCAGCGGCTCCCTTCGGGATAAGCTCCAAGAGACCCAGTACTTC. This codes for CASGSLRDKLQETQYF.

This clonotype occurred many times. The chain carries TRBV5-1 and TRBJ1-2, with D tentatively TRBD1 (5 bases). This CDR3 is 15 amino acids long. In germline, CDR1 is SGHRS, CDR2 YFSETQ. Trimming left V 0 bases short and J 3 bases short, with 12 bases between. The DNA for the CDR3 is TGCGCCAGCAGCTTGGCATTTGGAGGGGACTATGGCTACACCTTC. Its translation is CASSLAFGGDYGYTF.

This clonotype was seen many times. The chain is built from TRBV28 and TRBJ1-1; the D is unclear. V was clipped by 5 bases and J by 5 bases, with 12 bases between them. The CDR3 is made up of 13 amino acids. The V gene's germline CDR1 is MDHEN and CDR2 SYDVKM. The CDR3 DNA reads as TGTGCCAGCAGTCTCCTTTCGGGAACTGAAGCTTTCTTT. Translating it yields CASSLLSGTEAFF.

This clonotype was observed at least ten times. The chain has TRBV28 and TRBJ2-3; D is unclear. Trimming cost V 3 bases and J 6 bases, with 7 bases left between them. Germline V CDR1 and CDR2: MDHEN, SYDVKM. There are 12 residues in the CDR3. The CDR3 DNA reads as TGTGCCAGCAGTTTTGAACCGGATACGCAGTATTTT. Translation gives CASSFEPDTQYF.

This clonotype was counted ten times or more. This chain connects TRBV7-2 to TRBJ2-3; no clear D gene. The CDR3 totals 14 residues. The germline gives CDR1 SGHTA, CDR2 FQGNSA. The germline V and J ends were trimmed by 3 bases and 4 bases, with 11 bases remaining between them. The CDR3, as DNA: TGTGCCAGCAGCTTCGACGGTGCCGCAGATACGCAGTATTTT. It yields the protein CASSFDGAADTQYF.

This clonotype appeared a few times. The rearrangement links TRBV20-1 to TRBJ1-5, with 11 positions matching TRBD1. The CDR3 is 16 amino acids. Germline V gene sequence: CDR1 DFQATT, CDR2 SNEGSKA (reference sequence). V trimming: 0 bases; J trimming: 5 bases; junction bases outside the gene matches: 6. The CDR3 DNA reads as TGCAGTGCTAGAGATCACCGGGACAGGGGGTATCAGCCCCAGCATTTT. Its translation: CSARDHRDRGYQPQHF.

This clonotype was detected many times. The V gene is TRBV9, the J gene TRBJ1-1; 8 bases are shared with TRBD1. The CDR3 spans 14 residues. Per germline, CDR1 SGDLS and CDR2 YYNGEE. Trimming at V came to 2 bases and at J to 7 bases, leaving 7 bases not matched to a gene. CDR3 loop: CASSVSEGTGEAFF. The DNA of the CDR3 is TGTGCCAGCAGCGTCTCTGAAGGGACAGGTGAAGCTTTCTTT.

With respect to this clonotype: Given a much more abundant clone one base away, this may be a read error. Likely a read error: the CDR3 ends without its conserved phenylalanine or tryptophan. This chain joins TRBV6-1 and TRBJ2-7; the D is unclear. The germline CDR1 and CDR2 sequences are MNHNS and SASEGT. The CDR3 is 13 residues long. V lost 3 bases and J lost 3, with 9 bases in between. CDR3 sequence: CASSDKRIYEQYL. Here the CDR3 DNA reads TGTGCCAGCAGTGATAAGAGGATCTACGAGCAGTACCTC.

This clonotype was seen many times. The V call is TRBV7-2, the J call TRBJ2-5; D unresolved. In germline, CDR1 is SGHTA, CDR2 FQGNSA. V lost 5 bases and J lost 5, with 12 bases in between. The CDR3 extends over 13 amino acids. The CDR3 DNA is TGTGCCAGCAGCAACAACCTCGGGGAGACCCAGTACTTC. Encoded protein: CASSNNLGETQYF.